Sequencing of this T cell receptor (beta chain) was carried out in a study of T cells in Graves' hyperthyroidism and ophthalmopathy. Whole-study findings and limits: Before onset, by a median of around six months, the model predicted ophthalmopathy. Researchers report that a 13 V-J model separated ophthalmopathy from stable hyperthyroidism.

The ends were cut back, 0 bases at V and 3 bases at J, with 12 bases in the middle. Germline CDR1 SGDLS, CDR2 YYNGEE. This CDR3 spans 15 amino acids. Recently diagnosed hyperthyroidism of less than 2 months' duration affected patients aged 18 to 65. The authors took PBMCs from 7.5 to 10 ml fresh peripheral blood. Comment on this clonotype: Antigen unknown.

The CDR3 regions of TCR beta were amplified from RNA transcripts. The HTBI primer set was used in a first-round RT-PCR of the TCR CDR3. From the multiplex PCR reads, TCRdb called clonotypes with MiXCR, one entry per CDR3 protein. This sample carries over 200,000 distinct CDR3 sequences, approximately 20% of them seen once, and the ten largest clones take approximately 40%. The sample taken for sequencing was blood. The V gene is TRBV9, the J gene TRBJ1-2; D remains unclear. The TCR was taken from a man between 35 and 55 years old with Graves' hyperthyroidism. CDR3 bases: TGTGCCAGCAGCGTAGTAGCAGGCGGTGACTATGGCTACACCTTC. It translates to CASSVVAGGDYGYTF.